This TCR beta chain is from a study of blood T cell repertoires in COVID-19. Looking at the study overall: The origin of the acute and convalescent COVID-19 samples was the United States, Italy and Spain.

The protocol was immunoSEQ multiplex PCR, while the TCRdb copy is restricted to in-frame clones and leaves out a portion. This sample has about 320,000 clones; over 85% occur once, and the top ten carry 8.5% to 14%. Patients of the Seattle cohort, enrolled during active infection, were followed longitudinally. Germline V gene data show CDR1 as SGHKS and CDR2 as YYEKEE (reference sequence). V shed 4 bases and J 0 bases; nucleotides not matched to a gene: 14. The CDR3 runs 18 residues. Sequenced material: peripheral blood. The source of this sequence is a woman in her 30s with COVID-19, enrolled during active disease. The V and J genes are TRBV5-5 and TRBJ1-2; TRBD1 matches 8 bases. CDR3 bases: TGTGCCAGCAGCAGGCAGGGGGCGCGAAAAGTTCCTAACTATGGCTACACCTTC. The encoded protein is CASSRQGARKVPNYGYTF.